Listed below are T cell receptor beta chains from one sample, sequenced in a study of control samples from healthy donors and cancer patients. The protocol was immunoSEQ multiplex PCR, while the TCRdb copy is restricted to in-frame clones and leaves out a portion. Counted here are 95,000 to 150,000 clones, 80% to 95% occurring once; the ten biggest clones make up 7.8%. The sample consisted of blood. The origin of the receptors is a woman aged 18-30 years in good health. CDR3s include the opening cysteine and the closing phenylalanine or tryptophan. D genes are given only for firm matches. Rows may omit the clone size; those that give it use once, few, many or a size class.

V gene: TRBV5-1
D gene: TRBD1
clone size: once
J gene: TRBJ2-7
CDR3 protein: CASSLAGTGGDEQYF
CDR3 DNA: TGCGCCAGCAGCTTGGCCGGGACAGGGGGCGACGAGCAGTACTTC

V gene: TRBV19
D gene: NA
clone size: NA
J gene: TRBJ2-2
CDR3 protein: CASSIVGGYTGELFF
CDR3 DNA: TGTGCCAGTAGTATAGTTGGGGGGTACACCGGGGAGCTGTTTTTT

V gene: TRBV5-1
D gene: NA
clone size: NA
J gene: TRBJ2-3
CDR3 protein: CASSLPGTDTQYF
CDR3 DNA: TGCGCCAGCAGCTTACCGGGCACAGATACGCAGTATTTT

V gene: TRBV5-5
D gene: NA
clone size: NA
J gene: TRBJ1-3
CDR3 protein: CASSFSRGGGGNTIYF
CDR3 DNA: TGTGCCAGCAGCTTCAGCCGGGGCGGAGGTGGAAACACCATATATTTT

V gene: TRBV6-2/TRBV6-3
D gene: NA
clone size: few
J gene: TRBJ2-1
CDR3 protein: CASSYRIYNEQFF
CDR3 DNA: TGTGCCAGCAGTTACCGAATCTACAATGAGCAGTTCTTC

V gene: TRBV4-3
D gene: NA
clone size: NA
J gene: TRBJ2-3
CDR3 protein: CASSQDRQGSSTDTQYF
CDR3 DNA: TGCGCCAGCAGCCAAGATCGTCAGGGATCTAGCACAGATACGCAGTATTTT

V gene: TRBV5-5
D gene: NA
clone size: once
J gene: TRBJ2-2
CDR3 protein: CASSFHPRQRTGELFF
CDR3 DNA: TGTGCCAGCAGCTTTCATCCGCGGCAGCGCACCGGGGAGCTGTTTTTT

V gene: TRBV7-9
D gene: NA
clone size: NA
J gene: TRBJ2-6
CDR3 protein: CASRSSTGANVLTF
CDR3 DNA: TGTGCCAGCCGCTCATCTACTGGGGCCAACGTCCTGACTTTC

V gene: TRBV4-3
D gene: NA
clone size: NA
J gene: TRBJ2-1
CDR3 protein: CASSPMAGQANYNEQFF
CDR3 DNA: TGCGCCAGCAGCCCAATGGCGGGACAAGCAAACTACAATGAGCAGTTCTTC

V gene: TRBV5-4
D gene: TRBD1
clone size: NA
J gene: TRBJ2-6
CDR3 protein: CASSLGQGRANVLTF
CDR3 DNA: TGTGCCAGCAGCTTGGGACAGGGGAGGGCCAACGTCCTGACTTTC

V gene: TRBV3-1/TRBV3-2
D gene: TRBD2
clone size: NA
J gene: TRBJ2-1
CDR3 protein: CASSNSGGVGEQFF
CDR3 DNA: TGTGCCAGCAGCAATAGCGGGGGGGTAGGTGAGCAGTTCTTC

V gene: TRBV5-1
D gene: NA
clone size: NA
J gene: TRBJ1-6
CDR3 protein: CASSREGANNSPLHF
CDR3 DNA: TGCGCCAGCAGTCGGGAAGGGGCCAACAATTCACCCCTCCACTTT

V gene: TRBV28
D gene: NA
clone size: NA
J gene: TRBJ2-5
CDR3 protein: CASRKADSNFVETQYF
CDR3 DNA: TGTGCCAGCAGGAAGGCTGACAGTAACTTTGTGGAGACCCAGTACTTC

V gene: TRBV4-2
D gene: NA
clone size: NA
J gene: TRBJ1-4
CDR3 protein: CASSQGPGGINEKLFF
CDR3 DNA: TGTGCCAGCAGCCAAGGTCCAGGCGGGATTAATGAAAAACTGTTTTTT

V gene: TRBV6-4
D gene: NA
clone size: NA
J gene: TRBJ2-3
CDR3 protein: CASSEGDTQYF
CDR3 DNA: TGTGCCAGCAGCGAAGGGGATACGCAGTATTTT

V gene: TRBV3-1/TRBV3-2
D gene: NA
clone size: NA
J gene: TRBJ2-3
CDR3 protein: CASSLQTQTQYF
CDR3 DNA: TGTGCCAGCAGCCTACAGACCCAAACGCAGTATTTT

V gene: TRBV19
D gene: NA
clone size: NA
J gene: TRBJ1-4
CDR3 protein: CATRRSRQNEKLFF
CDR3 DNA: TGTGCCACCCGTCGGTCCAGACAGAATGAAAAACTGTTTTTT

V gene: TRBV3-1/TRBV3-2
D gene: NA
clone size: NA
J gene: TRBJ1-1
CDR3 protein: CASSQPPGQGRRNTEAFF
CDR3 DNA: TGTGCCAGCAGCCAGCCCCCGGGCCAGGGAAGACGGAACACTGAAGCTTTCTTT

V gene: TRBV14
D gene: TRBD1
clone size: NA
J gene: TRBJ2-7
CDR3 protein: CASRPTGDYEQYF
CDR3 DNA: TGTGCCAGCAGGCCTACAGGGGACTACGAGCAGTACTTC

V gene: TRBV18
D gene: NA
clone size: NA
J gene: TRBJ2-1
CDR3 protein: CASSPDGGRNEQFF
CDR3 DNA: TGTGCCAGCTCACCGGACGGGGGGCGGAATGAGCAGTTCTTC

V gene: TRBV7-2
D gene: NA
clone size: NA
J gene: TRBJ2-6
CDR3 protein: CASSLRGRASSGANVLTF
CDR3 DNA: TGTGCCAGCAGCTTAAGGGGACGAGCTAGCTCTGGGGCCAACGTCCTGACTTTC

V gene: TRBV19
D gene: NA
clone size: NA
J gene: TRBJ2-7
CDR3 protein: CASSIDRAGEQYF
CDR3 DNA: TGTGCCAGTAGTATAGATCGGGCTGGCGAGCAGTACTTC

V gene: TRBV6-5
D gene: NA
clone size: NA
J gene: TRBJ2-2
CDR3 protein: CASSYDRDKNTGELFF
CDR3 DNA: TGTGCCAGCAGTTACGACCGGGACAAGAACACCGGGGAGCTGTTTTTT

V gene: TRBV14
D gene: NA
clone size: NA
J gene: TRBJ1-3
CDR3 protein: CASSQVPRSTIYF
CDR3 DNA: TGTGCCAGCAGCCAAGTACCGAGGAGCACCATATATTTT

V gene: TRBV7-8
D gene: TRBD2
clone size: few
J gene: TRBJ2-7
CDR3 protein: CASSLGTGEGNEQYF
CDR3 DNA: TGTGCCAGCAGCTTAGGAACGGGGGAGGGGAACGAGCAGTACTTC

V gene: TRBV28
D gene: TRBD2
clone size: few
J gene: TRBJ2-3
CDR3 protein: CASSLAGGAVETDTQYF
CDR3 DNA: TGTGCCAGCAGCCTAGCGGGGGGGGCTGTCGAGACAGATACGCAGTATTTT

V gene: TRBV7-3
D gene: NA
clone size: NA
J gene: TRBJ2-2
CDR3 protein: CASSPQGTGELFF
CDR3 DNA: TGTGCCAGCAGCCCACAGGGAACCGGGGAGCTGTTTTTT